This T cell receptor (beta chain) was identified in a study of radiation and T cells in renal cell carcinoma. Study at large: Nephrectomy followed 15 Gy stereotactic body radiation by 4 weeks. Study-wide points: Top tumor clonotypes rose in blood 2 weeks post-radiation, then contracted. Pretreatment tumor biopsies were lacking, so baseline clonotypes are unknown.

Profiled with immunoSEQ multiplex PCR; TCRdb holds only in-frame clones, not every one. The top ten clones hold more than 10% of a sample with 110,000 to 150,000 clones, 70% to 90% of them seen once. The time point: baseline pretreatment blood. Treatment of the sample: 15 Gy SBRT to primary tumor, nephrectomy 4 weeks later. After SBRT, blood was collected at 2 and 4 weeks, plus baseline. With respect to this clone: Antigen unknown.

CDR1 is LNHDA and CDR2 is SQIVND in the germline V gene (reference sequence). V dropped 7 bases and J dropped 5 bases, with 15 bases sitting between them. This CDR3 spans 15 amino acids. This clonotype was obtained from a woman between 45 and 60 years old with renal cell carcinoma. The sequences come from blood, collected from a patient whose treatment included radiotherapy and nephrectomy. The chain joins TRBV19 to TRBJ1-6, with no clear D. CDR3 nucleotides: TGTGCCAGTACCCCTATCCTGACTGATAATTCACCCCTCCACTTT. Protein: CASTPILTDNSPLHF.